This paragraph covers one T cell receptor (beta chain) sequence. Its matching antigen is unknown. This specimen belongs to a study of graft-versus-host responses after intestinal transplantation. Across the whole study: Tacrolimus plus steroids were given to all recipients for about three years, preceded by anti-thymocyte globulin induction.

V lost 3 bases and J lost 3; bases outside the gene matches: 6. This CDR3 has 15 amino acids. Germline V gene data show CDR1 as MNHEY and CDR2 as SMNVEV (reference sequence). The table came from immunoSEQ multiplex PCR; TCRdb's copy has only in-frame clones and leaves some out. The table has roughly 100,000 clones, roughly 87% seen once. The material was unstimulated CD4+ T cells sorted from spleen or lymph node cells, obtained before intestinal transplant. The source is a human donor who received an intestinal transplant. J is TRBJ2-7 and V is TRBV27, with TRBD2 identical over 9 bases. The CDR3, as DNA: TGTGCCAGCAGTTTGGTACTAGCGGGCCTCTACGAGCAGTACTTC. Its translation is CASSLVLAGLYEQYF.